This T cell receptor beta chain is drawn from a study of CD8 T cells in Susac syndrome. RNA amounts of about 0.45 to 1 ug underwent reverse transcription with random hexamers. The method of amplification for TCR beta CDR3 was immunoSEQ multiplex PCR, covering 54 Vbeta and 13 Jbeta. TCRdb called the immunoSEQ multiplex PCR reads again in MiXCR, with one record for every CDR3 protein. Of around 200,000 distinct CDR3 sequences in the sample, roughly 94% were seen once. Sequencing targeted TCR beta in blood CD8+ and CD4+ T cells. Negative isolation was applied to CD8+ and CD4+ T cells, and FACS enrichment was applied to TEMRA cells. The CDR3 extends over 13 amino acids. The V and J ends lost 2 bases and 6 bases respectively, with 10 bases between them.

V and J are TRBV12-3 or TRBV12-4 and TRBJ1-1; D unclear. The receptor's source is a human donor with multiple sclerosis. The sequenced sample was CD4+ T cells from PBMCs. For the CDR3, the DNA is TGTGCCAGCAGTTTATTGGCCACTTCTGAAGCTTTCTTT. Residues: CASSLLATSEAFF.